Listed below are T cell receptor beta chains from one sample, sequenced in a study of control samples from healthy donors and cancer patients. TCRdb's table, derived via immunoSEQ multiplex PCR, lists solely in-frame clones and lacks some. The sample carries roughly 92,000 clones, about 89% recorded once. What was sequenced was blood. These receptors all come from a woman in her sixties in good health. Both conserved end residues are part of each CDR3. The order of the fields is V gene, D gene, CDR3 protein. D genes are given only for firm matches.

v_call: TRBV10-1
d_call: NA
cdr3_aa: CASIPGQSEAFF

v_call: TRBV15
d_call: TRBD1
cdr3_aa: CATSNTGTGQKPGYEQYF

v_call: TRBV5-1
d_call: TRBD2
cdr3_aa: CASSPLAGNENIQYF

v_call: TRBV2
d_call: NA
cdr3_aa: CASHYQTNTEAFF

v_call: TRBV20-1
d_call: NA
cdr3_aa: CSASRGEGYTF

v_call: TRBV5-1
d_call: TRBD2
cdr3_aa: CASVAGRGSGSETQYF

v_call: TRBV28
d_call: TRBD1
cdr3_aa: CASSFPTGGLTGNTIYF

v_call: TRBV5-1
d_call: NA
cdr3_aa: CASSVGTASVDTQYF

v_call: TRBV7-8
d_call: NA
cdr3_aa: CASSLEWGGEETQYF

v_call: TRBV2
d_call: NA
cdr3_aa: CASRLAQYNEQFF

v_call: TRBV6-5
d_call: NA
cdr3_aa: CASRSSGRDEAFF

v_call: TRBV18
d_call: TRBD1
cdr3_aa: CASSPPQTGMGETQYF

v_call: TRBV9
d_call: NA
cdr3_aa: CASSARSTSNTDTQYF

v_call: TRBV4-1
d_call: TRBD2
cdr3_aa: CASSHPGGFDEQFF

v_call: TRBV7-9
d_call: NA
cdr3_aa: CASRTRTDYGYTF

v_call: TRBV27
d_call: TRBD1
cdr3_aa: CASMPSGTASYNEQFF

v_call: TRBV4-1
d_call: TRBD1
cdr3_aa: CASSQEAGTENTEAFF

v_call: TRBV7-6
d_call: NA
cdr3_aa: CASSRTGTTEAFF

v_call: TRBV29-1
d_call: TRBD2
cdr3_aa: CSVQLLAGYNEQFF

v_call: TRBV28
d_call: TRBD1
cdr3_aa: CASTQGGVVSDQPQHF

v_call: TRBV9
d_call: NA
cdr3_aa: CASSEKNTGELFF

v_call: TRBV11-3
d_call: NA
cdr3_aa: CASSLANWNTEAFF

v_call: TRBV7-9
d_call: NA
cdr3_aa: CASIQHRGLNYGYTF

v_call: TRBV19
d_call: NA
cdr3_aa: CASSIETNIQYF

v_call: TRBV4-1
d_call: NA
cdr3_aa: CASSRTDRSGANVLTF

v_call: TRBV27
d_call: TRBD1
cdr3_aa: CASHPGQGVYNEKLFF

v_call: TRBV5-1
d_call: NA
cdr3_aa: CASSPGTADSPLHF

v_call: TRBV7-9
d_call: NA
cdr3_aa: CASSLAGNTIYF

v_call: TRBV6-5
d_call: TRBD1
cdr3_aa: CATSTGGYGYTF